What follows are 5 T cell receptor beta chains derived from one specimen sequenced in a study of T cells in localized non-small cell lung cancer (dated by TCRdb to 2020 to 2021). The library came from the immunoSEQ multiplex PCR assay. As stored in TCRdb, this immuneACCESS dataset retains in-frame rearrangements with V and J assigned. A fraction of the clones does not appear; measured against another copy, unresolved V genes explain less than half of the discrepancy, and the remainder lacks a known reason. For this sample the table gives around 91,000 clones, of which 87% were detected only once. Roughly 15% of the sample belongs to the ten largest clones. The source was peripheral blood, collected before any cancer treatment. All receptors derive from a man aged 40-75 years with stage I squamous cell lung carcinoma.

The J gene is TRBJ1-2, the V gene TRBV15, with D maybe TRBD1 (5 bases). The germline V gene has CDR1 LNHNV and CDR2 YYDKDF (reference sequence). The CDR3 totals 16 residues. V shed 0 bases and J shed 1 base, with 12 bases lying between them. The CDR3, as DNA: TGTGCCACCAGCAGAGATCCTCGACAGCATAACTATGGCTACACCTTC. This sequence encodes CATSRDPRQHNYGYTF.

CDR3 sequence: CASSHGQASQETQYF. The CDR3 DNA sequence: TGCGCCAGCAGCCACGGACAGGCCAGTCAAGAGACCCAGTACTTC. The genes are TRBV5-1 and TRBJ2-5; TRBD1 aligns across 7 bases. Germline-derived CDR1 and CDR2 are SGHRS and YFSETQ. The V gene end was trimmed by 4 bases and the J gene end by 2 bases; junction bases not matched to a gene: 8. This CDR3 has 15 residues.

This clone is a singleton in its sample. The chain recombines TRBV25-1 with TRBJ1-6; no definite D call. Trimming left V 7 bases short and J 8 bases short, with 15 bases between. This CDR3 contains 14 residues. Germline V lookup: CDR1 MGHDK, CDR2 SYGVNS. The DNA of the CDR3 is TGTGCCAGCACACCGCACCGGATTGATTCACCCCTCCACTTT. Translation: CASTPHRIDSPLHF. Full variable domain (missing parts from reference TRBV25-1 and TRBJ1-6): EADIYQTPRYLVIGTGKKITLECSQTMGHDKMYWYQQDPGMELHLIHYSYGVNSTEKGDLSSESTVSRIRTEHFPLTLESARPSHTSQYLCASTPHRIDSPLHFGNGTRLTVT.

This chain uses TRBV29-1 with TRBJ2-3; a weak D match, TRBD1 (6 bases). The CDR3 is 13 amino acids. Trimming pared 3 bases from V and 2 bases from J, leaving 9 bases between. Germline V gene lookup returns CDR1 SQVTM and CDR2 ANQGSEA. The CDR3 DNA reads as TGCAGCGTTGATGCAGGGGTCACAGATACGCAGTATTTT. This encodes CSVDAGVTDTQYF.

V gene TRBV10-1 combines with J gene TRBJ2-7; 7 nucleotides align to TRBD1. This CDR3 has 15 amino acids. Germline values: CDR1 WNHNN, CDR2 SYGVQD (reference sequence). V lost 6 bases, J lost 5 bases, and 13 bases stayed unmatched. The CDR3 protein is CASSPIRQGDNEQYF. Written as DNA, the CDR3 is TGCGCCAGCAGCCCCATCAGGCAGGGGGATAACGAGCAGTACTTC.